These 28 T cell receptor beta chains came from one sample sequenced in a study of blood T cell repertoires in COVID-19 (dated by TCRdb to the early 2020s). To prepare the library, the immunoSEQ multiplex PCR assay was applied. TCRdb retrieved this table from immuneACCESS and kept in-frame rearrangements only. Not all clones are present; in checked studies, unresolved V genes account for under half, and no reason is known for the remainder. This sample gives roughly 63,000 clones in total; 80% to 90% of them show up just once. The biggest ten clones account for approximately 2.9% of the sample. The specimen was peripheral blood. The receptor source for this set is a man between 50 and 59 years old with acute or convalescent COVID-19.

The gene calls are TRBV6-5 and TRBJ1-5; 7 bases line up with TRBD1. Germline trimming cut 6 bases from V and 7 bases from J; bases unmatched to any gene: 6. CDR3 length: 13 residues. In germline, CDR1 is MNHEY, CDR2 SVGAGI. The CDR3 DNA follows: TGTGCCAGCAGCCTCGACAGGGCCCAGCCCCAGCATTTT. It codes for CASSLDRAQPQHF.

This clone has a single count. CDR3 residues: CASISPGGGYEQYV. CDR3 coding DNA: TGTGCCAGTATTTCCCCGGGCGGGGGTTACGAGCAGTACGTC. This chain joins TRBV19 and TRBJ2-7, with 7 positions matching TRBD2. The CDR3 is 14 amino acids. With V trimmed by 7 bases and J by 4 bases, 10 bases remained unmatched. Germline values: CDR1 LNHDA, CDR2 SQIVND (reference sequence).

V is TRBV5-1 and J is TRBJ2-7, with 8 bases identical to TRBD2. Germline values: CDR1 SGHRS, CDR2 YFSETQ. The CDR3 loop spans 16 amino acids. V was clipped by 4 bases and J by 3 bases; unmatched bases: 12. The CDR3 region is CASSPTLSGSGYEQYF. The CDR3 DNA is TGCGCCAGCAGCCCTACCCTCAGCGGGAGTGGCTACGAGCAGTACTTC.

The chain combines TRBV5-1 with TRBJ2-5, with D possibly being TRBD1 (6 bases). V was pared by 1 base and J by 0 bases, with 7 bases between. This CDR3 contains 14 residues. Germline CDR1 and CDR2: SGHRS and YFSETQ. The CDR3 loop reads CASSLQGYQETQYF. The DNA for the CDR3 is TGCGCCAGCAGCTTGCAGGGGTACCAAGAGACCCAGTACTTC.

V and J are TRBV28 and TRBJ2-5; 8 bases are shared with TRBD2. CDR3 length: 14 amino acids. V was pared by 7 bases and J by 5 bases, with 9 bases of the junction left unmatched. Germline CDR1 and CDR2: MDHEN and SYDVKM. CDR3 loop: CASTSGGGLETQYF. CDR3 DNA sequence: TGTGCCAGCACCTCCGGGGGGGGGTTGGAGACCCAGTACTTC.

The table lists this clone with a count of one. V gene TRBV30 combines with J gene TRBJ1-4; no clear D. The germline gives CDR1 GTSNPN, CDR2 SVGIG (reference sequence). This CDR3 has 11 residues. The germline V and J ends were trimmed by 5 bases and 10 bases, with 11 bases remaining between them. The CDR3, as DNA: TGTGCCTGGGGACTACTCGGAAAACTGTTTTTT. Translating gives CAWGLLGKLFF.

This chain links TRBV11-2 with TRBJ2-5; perhaps TRBD1 as D (5 bases). V shed 2 bases and J shed 7 bases, with 17 bases lying between them. Germline-derived CDR1 and CDR2 are SGHAT and FQNNGV. This CDR3 has 15 amino acids. The CDR3 DNA follows: TGTGCCAGCAGCTTATGGCAGGGCGAATTCGGGACCCAGTACTTC. Its protein is CASSLWQGEFGTQYF.

The chain recombines TRBV27 with TRBJ2-5, with TRBD1 identical over 7 bases. Germline V gene lookup returns CDR1 MNHEY and CDR2 SMNVEV (reference sequence). The junction had 14 bases not matched to a gene; V was cut back by 6 bases and J by 10 bases. The CDR3 has 14 residues. CDR3 sequence reads: CASRATGRGPSQYF. The DNA of the CDR3 is TGTGCCAGCAGGGCGACAGGGAGAGGGCCGAGCCAGTACTTC.

The genes are TRBV6-6 and TRBJ1-4; no clear D. The germline gives CDR1 MNHNY, CDR2 SVGAGI (reference sequence). CDR3 size: 15 residues. Between the trimmed V and J ends, which lost 10 bases and 2 bases, there was a span of 17 bases. The CDR3 DNA follows: TGTGCCAACGGGGAACAGAGCATGACTAATGAAAAACTGTTTTTT. Protein sequence: CANGEQSMTNEKLFF.

The chain recombines TRBV19 with TRBJ2-1, with TRBD2 identical over 10 bases. Germline values: CDR1 LNHDA, CDR2 SQIVND (reference sequence). CDR3 length: 16 amino acids. V gave up 6 bases and J gave up 0 bases; unmatched junction bases: 5. The CDR3 DNA reads TGTGCCAGTAGCCGTACTAGCGGGACCTCCTACAATGAGCAGTTCTTC. Translating it yields CASSRTSGTSYNEQFF. The whole variable domain, filled in from reference TRBV19 and TRBJ2-1, reads DGGITQSPKYLFRKEGQNVTLSCEQNLNHDAMYWYRQDPGQGLRLIYYSQIVNDFQKGDIAEGYSVSREKKESFPLTVTSAQKNPTAFYLCASSRTSGTSYNEQFFGPGTRLTVL.

The chain employs TRBV27 and TRBJ2-2; 7 bases are a match to TRBD2. CDR3 size: 16 residues. Germline lookup yields CDR1 MNHEY and CDR2 SMNVEV (reference sequence). With 2 bases clipped from V and 7 bases from J, the junction kept 10 bases outside the gene matches. The CDR3 loop reads CASSLMAGVVIGELFF. CDR3 DNA: TGTGCCAGCAGTTTAATGGCGGGAGTGGTTATCGGGGAGCTGTTTTTT.

V gene TRBV6-5 combines with J gene TRBJ2-4; D is ambiguous. Between the trimmed V and J ends, which lost 7 bases and 0 bases, there was a span of 13 bases. This CDR3 spans 15 amino acids. Germline CDR1 and CDR2: MNHEY and SVGAGI. In DNA, the CDR3 is TGTGCCAGCACGCCAGGCCTTCCAGCCAAAAACATTCAGTACTTC. Its translation: CASTPGLPAKNIQYF.

V is TRBV1 and J is TRBJ1-5. TRBV1 constitutes a pseudogene. This CDR3 region has 14 residues. CDR3 amino acids: CTSSPPGENQPQHF. CDR3 nucleotides: TGCACCAGCAGCCCCCCGGGGGAAAATCAGCCCCAGCATTTT.

The genes are TRBV5-1 and TRBJ1-3; 7 positions agree with TRBD1. J was trimmed by 1 base and V by 1 base; bases with no gene match: 5. Germline values: CDR1 SGHRS, CDR2 YFSETQ. This CDR3 spans 16 amino acids. This CDR3 reads CASSLSLTGSGNTIYF. The CDR3 DNA follows: TGCGCCAGCAGCTTGAGTTTGACAGGGTCTGGAAACACCATATATTTT.

The chain uses TRBV12-3 or TRBV12-4 and TRBJ1-5; D ambiguous. Trimming removed 8 bases at V and 6 bases at J, with 8 bases between. The CDR3 extends over 11 amino acids. This CDR3 reads CASSRGQPQHF. The DNA of the CDR3 is TGTGCCAGCTCTCGAGGTCAGCCCCAGCATTTT.

The chain couples TRBV7-6 to TRBJ1-1; possible D gene TRBD1, 5 bases. V was cut by 6 bases and J by 3 bases, with 14 bases left in between. The germline gives CDR1 SGHVS, CDR2 FNYEAQ. The CDR3 has 14 amino acids. CDR3: CASSRGTGDTEAFF. The CDR3 coding sequence is TGTGCCAGCAGTCGAGGGACGGGGGACACTGAAGCTTTCTTT.

The gene calls are TRBV7-9 and TRBJ2-7; weak D call: TRBD1 (6 bases). CDR3 length: 15 residues. Germline lookup yields CDR1 SEHNR and CDR2 FQNEAQ (reference sequence). The V end was cut by 4 bases, the J end by 2 bases, with 15 bases between. As DNA, the CDR3 is TGTGCCAGCAGCTCCTATCCGACAGGACCCTACGAGCAGTACGTC. Translating it yields CASSSYPTGPYEQYV.

Here the CDR3 reads CASSTRDSKSPLHF. The DNA of the CDR3 is TGTGCCAGCAGTACGCGGGACAGTAAATCACCCCTCCACTTT. The chain uses TRBV2 and TRBJ1-6, with 7 bases lining up with TRBD1. The CDR3 spans 14 residues. Germline CDR1 and CDR2: SNHLY and FYNNEI. V dropped 5 bases and J dropped 10; count of bases not matched to a gene: 8.

This chain connects TRBV6-2 or TRBV6-3 to TRBJ2-7; 8 positions agree with TRBD2. Trimming at V came to 3 bases and at J to 2 bases, leaving 12 bases not matched to a gene. Germline values: CDR1 MNHEY, CDR2 SVGEGT. The CDR3 has 17 residues. CDR3 region: CASSYSGVEAGAYEQYF. DNA of the CDR3: TGTGCCAGCAGTTATAGTGGAGTAGAAGCGGGGGCCTACGAGCAGTACTTC.

The genes are TRBV7-9 and TRBJ2-3; 8 nucleotides agree with TRBD2. The germline V gene has CDR1 SEHNR and CDR2 FQNEAQ (reference sequence). J was trimmed by 6 bases and V by 8 bases; bases with no gene match: 13. This CDR3 comprises 15 residues. CDR3 bases: TGTGCCAGCCTCGGGGGGGGCCGCCGGTTGGATACGCAGTATTTT. Protein sequence: CASLGGGRRLDTQYF.

The CDR3 reads CASSTTQRTGLPTF. The CDR3, as DNA: TGTGCCAGTAGTACAACCCAACGGACAGGCTTGCCCACCTTC. The genes are TRBV19 and TRBJ1-2, with TRBD1 identical over 7 bases. V was clipped by 4 bases and J by 13 bases; unmatched bases: 15. Germline values: CDR1 LNHDA, CDR2 SQIVND (reference sequence). This CDR3 is 14 amino acids long.

This clone appeared a single time. The chain uses TRBV4-1 and TRBJ1-2; 7 nucleotides line up with TRBD1. After removal of 2 bases from V and 4 bases from J, the junction contained 7 bases not matched to a gene. The CDR3 contains 15 residues. From germline, CDR1 is MGHRA and CDR2 YSYEKL. The CDR3 loop reads CASSQPGQRSYGYTF. The CDR3 coding sequence is TGCGCCAGCAGCCAACCGGGACAGAGATCCTATGGCTACACCTTC.

The chain has TRBV18 and TRBJ2-1; TRBD1 aligns across 8 bases. CDR3 size: 14 residues. Germline lookup yields CDR1 KGHSH and CDR2 LQKENI. The V and J ends lost 2 bases and 7 bases, in that order; junction bases with no gene match: 4. The CDR3 is CASSPMDRANEQFF. The DNA for the CDR3 is TGTGCCAGCTCACCAATGGACAGGGCGAATGAGCAGTTCTTC.

The chain employs TRBV2 and TRBJ2-7; TRBD1 agrees at 7 bases. CDR1 is SNHLY, CDR2 FYNNEI, per germline. V was clipped by 2 bases and J by 0 bases; unmatched bases: 13. The CDR3 totals 18 residues. The CDR3 DNA reads TGTGCCAGCAGTGAAAAGGGGGAAGGGGGCCCCAGCTCCTACGAGCAGTACGTC. It is translated as CASSEKGEGGPSSYEQYV.

The V gene is TRBV18, the J gene TRBJ1-2; D may be TRBD1 (5 bases). This CDR3 contains 15 residues. V was cut by 0 bases and J by 3 bases, with 11 bases left in between. Germline V gene sequence: CDR1 KGHSH, CDR2 LQKENI. CDR3 nucleotide sequence: TGTGCCAGCTCACCACCTGGGGCCAGGGACTATGGCTACACCTTC. Amino acid sequence: CASSPPGARDYGYTF. Based on the CDR3 plus reference TRBV18 and TRBJ1-2, the full variable domain is NAGVMQNPRHLVRRRGQEARLRCSPMKGHSHVYWYRQLPEEGLKFMVYLQKENIIDESGMPKERFSAEFPKEGPSILRIQQVVRGDSAAYFCASSPPGARDYGYTFGSGTRLTVV.

The gene calls are TRBV20-1 and TRBJ1-2; D is ambiguous. Germline V gene sequence: CDR1 DFQATT, CDR2 SNEGSKA (reference sequence). Trimming took 3 bases from V and 0 from J, leaving 2 bases between them. The CDR3 is made up of 11 amino acids. For the CDR3, the DNA is TGCAGTGCTAGCGCTAACTATGGCTACACCTTC. It is translated as CSASANYGYTF.

V and J are TRBV4-3 and TRBJ2-3, with D maybe TRBD1 (5 bases). Trimming took 0 bases from V and 0 from J, leaving 16 bases between them. The germline gives CDR1 LGHNA, CDR2 YSLEER. CDR3 length: 18 residues. CDR3 DNA sequence: TGCGCCAGCAGCCAAGATAGGCAGGGTCGATCTAGCACAGATACGCAGTATTTT. It is translated as CASSQDRQGRSSTDTQYF.

The chain employs TRBV19 and TRBJ2-1, with TRBD2 matching 7 bases. J gave up 9 bases and V 1 base, and 9 bases lay outside the gene matches. The CDR3 consists of 15 residues. Germline V gives CDR1 LNHDA, CDR2 SQIVND (reference sequence). CDR3 sequence (DNA): TGTGCCAGTAGTATAGGCGGTCGGACTAGTTTTGAGCAGTTCTTC. Protein product: CASSIGGRTSFEQFF.